In its sample, the clone carrying this TCR beta chain was seen many times. What it recognizes is unknown. The CDR3 has 14 amino acids. The V gene's germline CDR1 is SEHNR and CDR2 FQNEAQ (reference sequence). The ends were cut back, 6 bases at V and 4 bases at J, with 16 bases in the middle. TCRdb recomputed calls from the reads with MiXCR, one row per CDR3 protein. The sample records fewer than 550,000 distinct CDR3 sequences, around 10% being singletons. This record comes from a study of T cell repertoires in cytomegalovirus infection. On the study more broadly: It can be stated that public TCR beta signatures indicated CMV infection as well as a matching HLA type. General observations from the study: Across the ex vivo response, the dominant clonotypes were HLA-C-restricted CMV-specific TCR beta clonotypes. Frequencies of public TCR beta families were cumulated, and this identified carriers of CMV plus the relevant HLA.

Sequencing was carried out using PBMCs. The TCR sequence derives from a human donor in good health (CMV status not recorded). Some clones in this sample may be carry-over from other donors' samples. The V gene is TRBV7-9, the J gene TRBJ2-7, with D perhaps TRBD2 (5 bases). This CDR3 reads CASRPPGTLYEQYF. In DNA, the CDR3 is TGTGCCAGCAGACCCCCGGGAACTTTATACGAGCAGTACTTC.